This is a list of T cell receptor beta chains from one sample in a study of shared clonotypes between healthy human individuals. Some clones are missing from TCRdb's copy, which holds only in-frame ones; the method was immunoSEQ multiplex PCR. The sample holds 2 million or so clones, roughly 94% seen once. Sequencing was performed on naive CD4+ T cells sorted from blood. The source is a man between 18 and 35 years old in good health. Each CDR3 is given with its conserved first and last residue. Fields, in order: V gene, D gene, CDR3 protein. A D gene is named only where the DNA matches it firmly.

v_call: TRBV5-1
d_call: NA
cdr3_aa: CASSLGSSFSYNEQFF

v_call: TRBV10-3
d_call: NA
cdr3_aa: CATDQGSSYEQYF

v_call: TRBV10-2
d_call: NA
cdr3_aa: CASRRGETQYF

v_call: TRBV6-5
d_call: TRBD1
cdr3_aa: CASRRTGGGYTF

v_call: TRBV27
d_call: TRBD1
cdr3_aa: CASSLYDRGRREQYF

v_call: TRBV15
d_call: NA
cdr3_aa: CATSRDLAGSGEQYF

v_call: TRBV28
d_call: TRBD1
cdr3_aa: CASSLPGQGVNTGELFF

v_call: TRBV2
d_call: NA
cdr3_aa: CASTAMTDTQYF

v_call: TRBV18
d_call: NA
cdr3_aa: CASSPLGTGDSSYEQYF

v_call: TRBV9
d_call: NA
cdr3_aa: CASSVGMAGSGENTIYF

v_call: TRBV19
d_call: NA
cdr3_aa: CASSRQAHNYGYTF

v_call: TRBV15
d_call: TRBD2
cdr3_aa: CATSVSTSLDYEQYF

v_call: TRBV11-3
d_call: NA
cdr3_aa: CASSYRSGLWSTDTQYF

v_call: TRBV11-2
d_call: NA
cdr3_aa: CASSISPVLGYEQYF

v_call: TRBV7-2
d_call: NA
cdr3_aa: CASSLERSSNQPQHF

v_call: TRBV5-4
d_call: NA
cdr3_aa: CASSVQDPGNTIYF

v_call: TRBV5-5
d_call: NA
cdr3_aa: CASSLGFLSSYEQYF

v_call: TRBV9
d_call: NA
cdr3_aa: CASSGGSNYGYTF

v_call: TRBV6-6
d_call: TRBD1
cdr3_aa: CASSYAGQGTDGYTF

v_call: TRBV29-1
d_call: TRBD1
cdr3_aa: CSVGWDRVSGYTF

v_call: TRBV5-1
d_call: NA
cdr3_aa: CASSRGLWTEQFF

v_call: TRBV7-2
d_call: NA
cdr3_aa: CASSSEGPSLNSPLHF

v_call: TRBV5-8
d_call: TRBD2
cdr3_aa: CASSSGTSGRIDTQYF

v_call: TRBV7-2
d_call: NA
cdr3_aa: CASSRTYEQYF

v_call: TRBV7-6
d_call: NA
cdr3_aa: CASSSPRGRTLDTNTDTQYF

v_call: TRBV7-2
d_call: NA
cdr3_aa: CASSLGIQGAQHF

v_call: TRBV7-2
d_call: TRBD2
cdr3_aa: CASRPSLAGGSSYEQYF

v_call: TRBV2
d_call: NA
cdr3_aa: CASSEIFLVREQYF

v_call: TRBV4-1
d_call: TRBD1
cdr3_aa: CASSHSPGTGITNYGYTF

v_call: TRBV7-2
d_call: NA
cdr3_aa: CASRQTSANYGYTF

v_call: TRBV6-6
d_call: TRBD1
cdr3_aa: CASSSQGAQPQHF

v_call: TRBV6-5
d_call: NA
cdr3_aa: CASSYSLPDSNNEQFF

v_call: TRBV28
d_call: TRBD2
cdr3_aa: CASSFRGRGLTYEQYF

v_call: TRBV30
d_call: NA
cdr3_aa: CAWSATSEAEAFF

v_call: TRBV6-1
d_call: NA
cdr3_aa: CASSDSRSNSPLHF

v_call: TRBV19
d_call: TRBD2
cdr3_aa: CASSTLAGVVEQYF